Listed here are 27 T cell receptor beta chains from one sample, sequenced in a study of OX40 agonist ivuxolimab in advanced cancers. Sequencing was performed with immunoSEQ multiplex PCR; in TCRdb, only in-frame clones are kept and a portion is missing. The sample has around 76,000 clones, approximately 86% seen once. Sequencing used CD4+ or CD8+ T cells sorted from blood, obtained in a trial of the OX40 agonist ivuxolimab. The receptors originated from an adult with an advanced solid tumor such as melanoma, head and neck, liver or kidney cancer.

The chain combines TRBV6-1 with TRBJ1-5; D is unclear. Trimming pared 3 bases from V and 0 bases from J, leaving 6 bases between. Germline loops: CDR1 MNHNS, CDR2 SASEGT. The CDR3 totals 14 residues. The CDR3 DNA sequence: TGTGCCAGCAGTGACAGTTATAGCAATCAGCCCCAGCATTTT. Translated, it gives CASSDSYSNQPQHF.

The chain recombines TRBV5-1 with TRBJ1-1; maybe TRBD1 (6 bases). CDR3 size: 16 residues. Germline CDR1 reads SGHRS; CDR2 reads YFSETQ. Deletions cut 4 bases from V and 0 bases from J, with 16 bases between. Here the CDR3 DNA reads TGCGCCAGCAGCGACGCAGGGGCCATCATGAACACTGAAGCTTTCTTT. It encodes CASSDAGAIMNTEAFF.

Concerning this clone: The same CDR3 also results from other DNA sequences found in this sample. Here the CDR3 reads CASSDGASGRTDTQYF. DNA of the CDR3: TGTGCCAGCAGCGACGGCGCTAGCGGGCGCACAGATACGCAGTATTTT. The V gene is TRBV2, the J gene TRBJ2-3, with 8 bases lining up with TRBD2. J gave up 1 base and V 6 bases, and 9 bases lay outside the gene matches. The CDR3 is 16 amino acids. Germline V lookup: CDR1 SNHLY, CDR2 FYNNEI.

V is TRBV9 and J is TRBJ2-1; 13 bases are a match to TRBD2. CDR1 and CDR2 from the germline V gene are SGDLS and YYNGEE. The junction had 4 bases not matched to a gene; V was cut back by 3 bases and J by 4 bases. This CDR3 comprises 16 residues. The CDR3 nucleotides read TGTGCCAGCAGCGCGACTAGCGGGAGGCCTTACAATGAGCAGTTCTTC. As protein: CASSATSGRPYNEQFF.

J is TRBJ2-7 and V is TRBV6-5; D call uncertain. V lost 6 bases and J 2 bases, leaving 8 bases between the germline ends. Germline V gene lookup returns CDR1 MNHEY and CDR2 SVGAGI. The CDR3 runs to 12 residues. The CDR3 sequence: CASRAPAYEQYF. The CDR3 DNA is TGTGCCAGCAGAGCCCCGGCCTACGAGCAGTACTTC.

The CDR3, as DNA: TGTGCCAGCAGCGCAGGGTCTCGGACAGATGGCTACACCTTC. Protein product: CASSAGSRTDGYTF. This chain links TRBV11-2 with TRBJ1-2; tentatively, D is TRBD1 (6 bases). Deletions cut 5 bases from V and 6 bases from J, with 16 bases between. This CDR3 is built from 14 residues. From germline, CDR1 is SGHAT and CDR2 FQNNGV.

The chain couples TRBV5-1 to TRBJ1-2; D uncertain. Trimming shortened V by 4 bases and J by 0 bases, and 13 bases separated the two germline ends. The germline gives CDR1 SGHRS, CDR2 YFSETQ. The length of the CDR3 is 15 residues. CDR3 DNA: TGCGCCAGCAGCCAAATGGCGGGAGCTAACTATGGCTACACCTTC. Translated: CASSQMAGANYGYTF.

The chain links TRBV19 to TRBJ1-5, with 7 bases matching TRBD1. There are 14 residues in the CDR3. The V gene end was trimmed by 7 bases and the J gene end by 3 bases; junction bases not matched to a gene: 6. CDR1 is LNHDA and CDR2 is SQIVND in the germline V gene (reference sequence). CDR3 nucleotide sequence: TGTGCCAGTATCTCCGACAGGGACAATCAGCCCCAGCATTTT. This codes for CASISDRDNQPQHF.

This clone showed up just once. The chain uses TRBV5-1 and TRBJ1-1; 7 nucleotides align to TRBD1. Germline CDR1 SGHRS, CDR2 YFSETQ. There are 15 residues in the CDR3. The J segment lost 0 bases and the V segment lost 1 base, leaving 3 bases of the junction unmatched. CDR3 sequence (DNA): TGCGCCAGCAGCTTGAGAACAGGGGTGAACACTGAAGCTTTCTTT. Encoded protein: CASSLRTGVNTEAFF.

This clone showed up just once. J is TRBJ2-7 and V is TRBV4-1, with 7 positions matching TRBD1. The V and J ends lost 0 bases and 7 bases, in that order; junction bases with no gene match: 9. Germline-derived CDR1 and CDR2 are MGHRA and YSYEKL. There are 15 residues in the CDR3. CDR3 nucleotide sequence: TGCGCCAGCAGCCAAGATCGGGACAGAGGAATGGAGCAGTACTTC. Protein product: CASSQDRDRGMEQYF.

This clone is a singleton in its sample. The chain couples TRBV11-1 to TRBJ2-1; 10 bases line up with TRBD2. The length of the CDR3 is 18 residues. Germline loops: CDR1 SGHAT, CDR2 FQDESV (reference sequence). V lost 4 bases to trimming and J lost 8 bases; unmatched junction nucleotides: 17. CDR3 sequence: CASSSARPSGGALDEQFF. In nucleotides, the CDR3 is TGTGCCAGCAGCTCCGCCCGCCCAAGCGGGGGGGCCTTGGATGAGCAGTTCTTC.

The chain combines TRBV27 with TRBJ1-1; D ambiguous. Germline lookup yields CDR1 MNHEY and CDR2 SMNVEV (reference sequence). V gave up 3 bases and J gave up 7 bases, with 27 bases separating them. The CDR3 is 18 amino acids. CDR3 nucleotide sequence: TGTGCCAGCAGTTTTGTCCCCTTAACGGGCCTACAAACAGTTGAAGCTTTCTTT. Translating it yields CASSFVPLTGLQTVEAFF.

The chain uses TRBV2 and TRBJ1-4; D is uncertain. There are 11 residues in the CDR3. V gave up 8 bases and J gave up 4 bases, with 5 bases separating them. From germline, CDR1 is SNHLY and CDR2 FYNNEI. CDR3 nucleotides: TGTGCCAGCCTAAATAATGAAAAACTGTTTTTT. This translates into CASLNNEKLFF.

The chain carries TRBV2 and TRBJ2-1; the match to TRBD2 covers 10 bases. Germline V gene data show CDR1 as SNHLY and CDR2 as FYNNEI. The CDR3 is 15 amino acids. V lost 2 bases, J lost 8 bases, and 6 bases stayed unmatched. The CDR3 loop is CASSERAGGPDEQFF. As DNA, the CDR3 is TGTGCCAGCAGTGAAAGAGCGGGGGGGCCGGATGAGCAGTTCTTC.

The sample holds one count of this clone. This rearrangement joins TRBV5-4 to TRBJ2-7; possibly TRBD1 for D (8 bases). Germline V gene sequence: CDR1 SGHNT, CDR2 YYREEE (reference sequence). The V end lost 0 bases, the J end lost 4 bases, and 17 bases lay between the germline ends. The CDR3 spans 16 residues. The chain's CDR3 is CASSLGAGQGLYEQYF. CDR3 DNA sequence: TGTGCCAGCAGCTTGGGTGCTGGACAGGGACTATACGAGCAGTACTTC.

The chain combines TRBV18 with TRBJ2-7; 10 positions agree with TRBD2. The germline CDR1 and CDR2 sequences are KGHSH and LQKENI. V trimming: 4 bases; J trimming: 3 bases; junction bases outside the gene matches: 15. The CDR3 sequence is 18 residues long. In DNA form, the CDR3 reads TGTGCCAGCTCACTACAGGGGCTAGCGGGAGTAGGGAGCTACGAGCAGTACTTC. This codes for CASSLQGLAGVGSYEQYF. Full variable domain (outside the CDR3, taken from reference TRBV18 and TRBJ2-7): NAGVMQNPRHLVRRRGQEARLRCSPMKGHSHVYWYRQLPEEGLKFMVYLQKENIIDESGMPKERFSAEFPKEGPSILRIQQVVRGDSAAYFCASSLQGLAGVGSYEQYFGPGTRLTVT.

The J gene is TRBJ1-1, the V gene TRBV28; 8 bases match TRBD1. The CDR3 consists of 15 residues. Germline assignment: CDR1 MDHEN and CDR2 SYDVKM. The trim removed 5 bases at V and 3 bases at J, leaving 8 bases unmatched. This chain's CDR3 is CASSPLDRADTEAFF. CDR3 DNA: TGTGCCAGCAGTCCCTTGGACAGGGCCGACACTGAAGCTTTCTTT.

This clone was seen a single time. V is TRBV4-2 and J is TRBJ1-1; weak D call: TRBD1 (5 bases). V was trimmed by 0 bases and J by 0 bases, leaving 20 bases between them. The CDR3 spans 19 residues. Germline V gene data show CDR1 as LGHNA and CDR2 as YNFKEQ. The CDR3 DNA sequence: TGTGCCAGCAGCCAAGAGACGCCCAGGGTAGGGCCTTTGAACACTGAAGCTTTCTTT. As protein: CASSQETPRVGPLNTEAFF.

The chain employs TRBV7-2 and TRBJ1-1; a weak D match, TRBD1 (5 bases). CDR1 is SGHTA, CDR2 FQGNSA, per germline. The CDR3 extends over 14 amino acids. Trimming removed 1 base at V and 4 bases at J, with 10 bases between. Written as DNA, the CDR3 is TGTGCCAGCAGCTTAGAGGGGTTTTCCACTGAAGCTTTCTTT. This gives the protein CASSLEGFSTEAFF.

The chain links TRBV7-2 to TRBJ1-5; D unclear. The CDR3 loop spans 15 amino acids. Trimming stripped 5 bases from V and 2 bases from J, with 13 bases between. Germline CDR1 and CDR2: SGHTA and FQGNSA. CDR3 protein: CASSRDYSGNQPQHF. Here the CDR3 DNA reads TGTGCCAGCAGCCGAGACTACTCTGGCAATCAGCCCCAGCATTTT.

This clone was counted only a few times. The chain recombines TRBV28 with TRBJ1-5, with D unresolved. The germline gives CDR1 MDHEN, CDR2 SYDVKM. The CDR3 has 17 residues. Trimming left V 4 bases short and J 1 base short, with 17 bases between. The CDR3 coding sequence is TGTGCCAGCAGTTCGCCCCCGGCGGTAAGAAGCAATCAGCCCCAGCATTTT. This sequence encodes CASSSPPAVRSNQPQHF.

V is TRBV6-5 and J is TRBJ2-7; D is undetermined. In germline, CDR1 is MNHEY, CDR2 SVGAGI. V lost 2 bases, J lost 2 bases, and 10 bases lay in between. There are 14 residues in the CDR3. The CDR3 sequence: CASSYTAHPYEQYF. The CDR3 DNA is TGTGCCAGCAGTTACACTGCACATCCCTACGAGCAGTACTTC.

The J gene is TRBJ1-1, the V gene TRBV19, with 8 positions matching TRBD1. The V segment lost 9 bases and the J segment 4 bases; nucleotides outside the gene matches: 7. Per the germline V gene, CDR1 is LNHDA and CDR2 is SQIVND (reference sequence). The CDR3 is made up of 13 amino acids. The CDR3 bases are TGTGCCAGCGGACAGGGTTGGGGCACTGAAGCTTTCTTT. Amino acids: CASGQGWGTEAFF.

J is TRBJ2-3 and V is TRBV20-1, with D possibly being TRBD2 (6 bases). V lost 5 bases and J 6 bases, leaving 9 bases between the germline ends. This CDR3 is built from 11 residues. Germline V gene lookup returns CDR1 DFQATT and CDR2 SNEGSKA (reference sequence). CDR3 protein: CSASRGDTQYF. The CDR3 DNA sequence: TGCAGTGCTTCCCGGGGGGATACGCAGTATTTT.

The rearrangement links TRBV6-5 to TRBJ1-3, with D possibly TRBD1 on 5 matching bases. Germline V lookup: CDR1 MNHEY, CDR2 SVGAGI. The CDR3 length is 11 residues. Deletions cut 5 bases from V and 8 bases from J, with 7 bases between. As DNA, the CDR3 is TGTGCCAGCAGTGGGACTGACACCATATATTTT. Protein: CASSGTDTIYF.

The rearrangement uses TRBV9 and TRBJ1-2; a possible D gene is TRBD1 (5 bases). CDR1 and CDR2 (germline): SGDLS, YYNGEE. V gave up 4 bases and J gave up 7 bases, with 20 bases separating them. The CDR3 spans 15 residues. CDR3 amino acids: CASSIRDPSFGGYTF. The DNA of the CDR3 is TGTGCCAGCAGCATCCGGGACCCTTCCTTTGGTGGCTACACCTTC.

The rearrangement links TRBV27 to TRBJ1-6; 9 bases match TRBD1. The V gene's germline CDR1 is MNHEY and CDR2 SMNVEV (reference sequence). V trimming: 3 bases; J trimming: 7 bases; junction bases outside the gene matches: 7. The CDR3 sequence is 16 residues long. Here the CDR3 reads CASSLFTGGGNSPLHF. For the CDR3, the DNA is TGTGCCAGCAGTTTGTTTACAGGGGGCGGAAATTCACCCCTCCACTTT.